This T cell receptor (beta chain) was retrieved from a study of Graves' ophthalmopathy and Graves' hyperthyroidism. The length of the CDR3 is 16 residues. The V and J ends lost 4 bases and 0 bases, in that order; junction bases with no gene match: 4. Germline V gives CDR1 SGHAT, CDR2 FQDESV (reference sequence). Transcripts of RNA were the source for amplifying TCR beta CDR3 regions. RT-PCR was first run with HTBI primers, then multiplex PCR in a second round. A single record per CDR3 protein comes from TCRdb applying MiXCR to the multiplex PCR reads. The sample has roughly 400,000 distinct CDR3 sequences; roughly 17% are singletons. This clonotype has a count of ten or more.

This chain uses TRBV11-1 with TRBJ2-2; 8 positions match TRBD2. Sequenced material: peripheral blood. This TCR came from an adult woman with stable Graves' hyperthyroidism. CDR3 loop: CASSSGLVANTGELFF. CDR3 in DNA: TGTGCCAGCAGCTCGGGACTAGTGGCGAACACCGGGGAGCTGTTTTTT. The whole variable domain, remainder taken from reference TRBV11-1 and TRBJ2-2, is EAEVAQSPRYKITEKSQAVAFWCDPISGHATLYWYRQILGQGPELLVQFQDESVVDDSQLPKDRFSAERLKGVDSTLKIQPAELGDSAMYLCASSSGLVANTGELFFGEGSRLTVL.